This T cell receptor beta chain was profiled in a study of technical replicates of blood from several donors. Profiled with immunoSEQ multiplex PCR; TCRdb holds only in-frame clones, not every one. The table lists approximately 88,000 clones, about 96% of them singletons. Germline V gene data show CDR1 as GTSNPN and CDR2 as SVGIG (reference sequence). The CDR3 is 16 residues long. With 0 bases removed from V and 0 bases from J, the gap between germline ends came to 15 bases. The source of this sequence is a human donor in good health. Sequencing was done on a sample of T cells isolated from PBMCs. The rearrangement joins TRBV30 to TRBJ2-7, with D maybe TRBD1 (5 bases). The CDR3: CAWSVRHGRGSYEQYF. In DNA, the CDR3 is TGTGCCTGGAGTGTACGTCATGGTAGGGGCTCCTACGAGCAGTACTTC.